This TCR beta chain is from a study of blood T cell repertoires in COVID-19. Sequencing used immunoSEQ multiplex PCR; TCRdb keeps in-frame clones, though not all of them. The sample records some 420,000 clones, 80% to 90% being singletons. This CDR3 has 16 amino acids. The ends were cut back, 4 bases at V and 8 bases at J, with 22 bases in the middle. CDR1 is KGHDR and CDR2 is SFDVKD in the germline V gene. The V call is TRBV24-1, the J call TRBJ1-2; D uncertain. The sample taken for sequencing was PBMCs or T cells enriched from blood (not recorded which). The TCR sequence derives from a man aged 25-45 years who had recovered from COVID-19. CDR3 sequence: CATSDRGSASHMGYTF. DNA for the CDR3: TGTGCCACCAGTGACCGCGGGTCGGCGAGCCATATGGGCTACACCTTC.